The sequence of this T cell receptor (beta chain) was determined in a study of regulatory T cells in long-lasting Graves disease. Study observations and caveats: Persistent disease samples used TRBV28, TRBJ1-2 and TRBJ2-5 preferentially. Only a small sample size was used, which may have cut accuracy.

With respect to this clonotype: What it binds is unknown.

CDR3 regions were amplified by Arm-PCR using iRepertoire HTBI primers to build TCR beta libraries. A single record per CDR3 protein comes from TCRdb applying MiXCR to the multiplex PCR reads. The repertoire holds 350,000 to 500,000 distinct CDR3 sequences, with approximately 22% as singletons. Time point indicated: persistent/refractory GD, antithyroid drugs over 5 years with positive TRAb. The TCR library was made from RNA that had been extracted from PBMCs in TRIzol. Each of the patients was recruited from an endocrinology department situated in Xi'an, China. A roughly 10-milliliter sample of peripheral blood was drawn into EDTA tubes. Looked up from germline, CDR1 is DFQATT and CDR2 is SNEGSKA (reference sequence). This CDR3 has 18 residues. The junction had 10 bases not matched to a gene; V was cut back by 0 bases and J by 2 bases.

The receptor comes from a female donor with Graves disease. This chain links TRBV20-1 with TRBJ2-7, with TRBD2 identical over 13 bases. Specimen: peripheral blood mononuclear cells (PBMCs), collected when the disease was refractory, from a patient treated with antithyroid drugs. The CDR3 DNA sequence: TGCAGTGCTAGAGATCCCCCCCGGACTAGCGGGGGAACCTACGAGCAGTACTTC. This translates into CSARDPPRTSGGTYEQYF.